This T cell receptor (beta chain) was obtained from a study of cytomegalovirus exposure and HLA in healthy donors. This CDR3 has 15 amino acids. Germline CDR1 reads SGHTA; CDR2 reads FQGNSA. J was trimmed by 3 bases and V by 5 bases; bases with no gene match: 6. TCRdb's copy holds only in-frame clones and misses some; the assay was immunoSEQ multiplex PCR. Of fewer than 60,000 clones listed, roughly nine tenths are singletons. The chain is built from TRBV7-2 and TRBJ2-2, with 7 bases identical to TRBD1. The specimen was PBMCs. The receptor was isolated from a woman younger than 30 in good health and CMV-seronegative. The CDR3 protein is CASSLRQGDTGELFF. CDR3 nucleotide sequence: TGTGCCAGCAGCCTAAGACAGGGCGACACCGGGGAGCTGTTTTTT.